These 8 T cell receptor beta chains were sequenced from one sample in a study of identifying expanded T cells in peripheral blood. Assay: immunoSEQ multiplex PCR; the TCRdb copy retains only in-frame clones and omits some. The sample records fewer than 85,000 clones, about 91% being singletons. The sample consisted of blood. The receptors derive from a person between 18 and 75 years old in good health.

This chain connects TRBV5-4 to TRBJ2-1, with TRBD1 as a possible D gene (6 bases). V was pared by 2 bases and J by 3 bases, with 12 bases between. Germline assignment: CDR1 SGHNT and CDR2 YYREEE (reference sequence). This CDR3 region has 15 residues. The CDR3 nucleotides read TGTGCCAGCAGCTTAGGGGGTATTTTCTACAATGAGCAGTTCTTC. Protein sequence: CASSLGGIFYNEQFF.

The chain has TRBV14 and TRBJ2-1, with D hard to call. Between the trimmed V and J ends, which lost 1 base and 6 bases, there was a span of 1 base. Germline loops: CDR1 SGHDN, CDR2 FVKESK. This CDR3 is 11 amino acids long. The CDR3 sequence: CASSQVNEQFF. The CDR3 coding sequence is TGTGCCAGCAGCCAAGTCAATGAGCAGTTCTTC.

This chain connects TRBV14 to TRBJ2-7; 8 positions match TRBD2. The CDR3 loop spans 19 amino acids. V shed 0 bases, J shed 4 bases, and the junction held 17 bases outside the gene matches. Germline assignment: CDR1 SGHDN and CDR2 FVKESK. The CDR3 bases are TGTGCCAGCAGCCAAGATAGTTCTCGGTCCTTCCAGCGGGAGTACGAGCAGTACTTC. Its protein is CASSQDSSRSFQREYEQYF.

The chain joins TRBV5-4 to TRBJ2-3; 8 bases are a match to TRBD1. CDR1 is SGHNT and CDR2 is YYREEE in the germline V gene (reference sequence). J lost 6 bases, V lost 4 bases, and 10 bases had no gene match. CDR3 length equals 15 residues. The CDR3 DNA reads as TGTGCCAGCAGCATGGACAGGGTGGTATCGGATACGCAGTATTTT. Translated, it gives CASSMDRVVSDTQYF.

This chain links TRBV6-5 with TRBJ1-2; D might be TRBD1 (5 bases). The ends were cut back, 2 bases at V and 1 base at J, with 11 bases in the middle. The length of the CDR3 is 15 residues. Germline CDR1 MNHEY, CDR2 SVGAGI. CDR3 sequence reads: CASSYGGDGNYGYTF. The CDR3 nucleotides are TGTGCCAGCAGTTACGGGGGTGATGGTAACTATGGCTACACCTTC.

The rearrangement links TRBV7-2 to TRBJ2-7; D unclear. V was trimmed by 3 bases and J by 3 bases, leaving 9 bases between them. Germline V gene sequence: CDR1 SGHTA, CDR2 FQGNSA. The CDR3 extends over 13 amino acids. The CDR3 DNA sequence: TGTGCCAGCAGCTTGATCAGTTTCTACGAGCAGTACTTC. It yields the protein CASSLISFYEQYF.

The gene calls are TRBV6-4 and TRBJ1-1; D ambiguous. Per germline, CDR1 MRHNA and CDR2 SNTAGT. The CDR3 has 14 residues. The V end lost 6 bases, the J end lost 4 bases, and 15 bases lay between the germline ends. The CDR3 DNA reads TGTGCCAGCAGGGTAAGCGGGTCGAGCACTGAAGCTTTCTTT. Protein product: CASRVSGSSTEAFF.

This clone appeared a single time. The CDR3 protein is CASSFFADSESYEQYF. The DNA of the CDR3 is TGTGCCAGCAGCTTCTTCGCAGATTCCGAATCCTACGAGCAGTACTTC. This chain joins TRBV11-3 and TRBJ2-7; the D is unclear. Trimming took off 3 bases at V and 1 base at J, with 16 bases between the two ends. CDR1 SGHNT and CDR2 YENEEA come from the germline V gene. The CDR3 runs to 16 residues.